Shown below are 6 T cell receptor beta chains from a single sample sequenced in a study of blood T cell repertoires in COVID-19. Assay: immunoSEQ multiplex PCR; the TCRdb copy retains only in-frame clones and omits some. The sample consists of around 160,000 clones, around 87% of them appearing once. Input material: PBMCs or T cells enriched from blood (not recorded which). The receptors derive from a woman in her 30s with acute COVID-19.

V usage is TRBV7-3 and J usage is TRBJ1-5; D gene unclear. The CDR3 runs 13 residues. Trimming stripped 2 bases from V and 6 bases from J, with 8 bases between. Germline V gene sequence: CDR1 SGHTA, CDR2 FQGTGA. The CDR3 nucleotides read TGTGCCAGCAGCTTAGGACTGGGTCAGCCCCAGCATTTT. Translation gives CASSLGLGQPQHF. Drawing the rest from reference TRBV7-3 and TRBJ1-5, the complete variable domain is GAGVSQTPSNKVTEKGKYVELRCDPISGHTALYWYRQSLGQGPEFLIYFQGTGAADDSGLPNDRFFAVRPEGSVSTLKIQRTERGDSAVYLCASSLGLGQPQHFGDGTRLSIL.

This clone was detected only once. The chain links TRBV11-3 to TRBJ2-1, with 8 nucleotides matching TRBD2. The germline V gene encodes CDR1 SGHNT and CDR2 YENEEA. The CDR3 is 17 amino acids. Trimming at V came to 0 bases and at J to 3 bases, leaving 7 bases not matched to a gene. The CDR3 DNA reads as TGTGCCAGCAGCTTAGATCAACCGGGAGGGTACTACAATGAGCAGTTCTTC. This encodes CASSLDQPGGYYNEQFF.

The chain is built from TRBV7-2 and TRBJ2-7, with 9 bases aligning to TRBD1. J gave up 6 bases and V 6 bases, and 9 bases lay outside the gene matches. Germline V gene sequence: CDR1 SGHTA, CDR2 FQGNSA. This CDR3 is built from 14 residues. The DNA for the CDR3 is TGTGCCAGCAGGTCCGGGACAGGGTTGCTCGAGCAGTACTTC. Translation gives CASRSGTGLLEQYF.

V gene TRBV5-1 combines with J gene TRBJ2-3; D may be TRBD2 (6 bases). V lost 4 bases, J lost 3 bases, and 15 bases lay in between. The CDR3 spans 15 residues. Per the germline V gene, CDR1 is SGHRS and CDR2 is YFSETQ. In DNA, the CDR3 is TGCGCCAGCAGCCTGTACGGGAGTGGGACAGATACGCAGTATTTT. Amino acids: CASSLYGSGTDTQYF. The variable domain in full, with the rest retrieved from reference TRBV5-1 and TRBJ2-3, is KAGVTQTPRYLIKTRGQQVTLSCSPISGHRSVSWYQQTPGQGLQFLFEYFSETQRNKGNFPGRFSGRQFSNSRSEMNVSTLELGDSALYLCASSLYGSGTDTQYFGPGTRLTVL.

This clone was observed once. CDR3 in DNA: TGTGCCAGCAGCCCCCGACTAGCGGGAGGGCCCGAAGAGCAGTTCTTC. It translates to CASSPRLAGGPEEQFF. This chain links TRBV7-3 with TRBJ2-1, with 14 bases identical to TRBD2. J gave up 10 bases and V 5 bases, and 10 bases lay outside the gene matches. This CDR3 is 16 amino acids long. CDR1 is SGHTA, CDR2 FQGTGA, per germline.

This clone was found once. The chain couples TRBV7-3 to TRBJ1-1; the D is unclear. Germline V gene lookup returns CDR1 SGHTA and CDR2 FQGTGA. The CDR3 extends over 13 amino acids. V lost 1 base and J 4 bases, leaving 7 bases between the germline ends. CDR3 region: CASSLRAGTEAFF. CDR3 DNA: TGTGCCAGCAGCTTAAGGGCAGGCACTGAAGCTTTCTTT.